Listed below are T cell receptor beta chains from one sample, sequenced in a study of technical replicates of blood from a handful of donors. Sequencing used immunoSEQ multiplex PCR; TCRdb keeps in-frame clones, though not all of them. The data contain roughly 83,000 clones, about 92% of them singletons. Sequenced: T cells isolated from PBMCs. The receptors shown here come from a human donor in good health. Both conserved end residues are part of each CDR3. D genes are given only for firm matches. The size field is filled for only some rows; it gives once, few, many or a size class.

TGTGCCTGGAGCCCTCTTTGGGAGGCTTTCTTT,CAWSPLWEAFF,TRBV30,TRBJ1-1,NA,NA
TGTGCCAGCAGCTCCCGGACGCAGGGGGACATTCAGTACTTC,CASSSRTQGDIQYF,TRBV5-6,TRBJ2-4,NA,TRBD1
TGTGCCAGCAGCCACGCTAGCGGGGGGGCGGCCAAAAACATTCAGTACTTC,CASSHASGGAAKNIQYF,TRBV4-2,TRBJ2-4,NA,TRBD2
TGTGCCACCAGCATGGGCAGCAATCAGCCCCAGCATTTT,CATSMGSNQPQHF,TRBV15,TRBJ1-5,NA,NA
TGTGCCTGGAGTGTACCCATCCCAAGGGGCTTGGGCGGGGAGCTGTTTTTT,CAWSVPIPRGLGGELFF,TRBV30,TRBJ2-2,NA,NA
TGTGCCAGCAGTCCCAACAGGGTCTATGGCTACACCTTC,CASSPNRVYGYTF,TRBV6-5,TRBJ1-2,NA,NA
TGTGCCACCAGCAGGGGTCAGGTGAACACTGAAGCTTTCTTT,CATSRGQVNTEAFF,TRBV15,TRBJ1-1,NA,NA
TGCAGCGTTGGGGAATTAGGGACAGCCTCCTACGAGCAGTACTTC,CSVGELGTASYEQYF,TRBV29-1,TRBJ2-7,once,TRBD1
TGTGCCAGCAGTTTACTCCGCGGGGGGGTTTACGTCAGCTCCTACAATGAGCAGTTCTTC,CASSLLRGGVYVSSYNEQFF,TRBV27,TRBJ2-1,NA,TRBD2
TGTGCCAGCTCACCGGGTAGCGACTCCTACGAGCAGTACTTC,CASSPGSDSYEQYF,TRBV18,TRBJ2-7,NA,NA
TGTGCCAGCTCGTCAATCCTTGGCGGAACGAACACCGGGGAGCTGTTTTTT,CASSSILGGTNTGELFF,TRBV18,TRBJ2-2,NA,NA
TGTGCCAGCAGTTTACCGCGGGAGACCCAGTACTTC,CASSLPRETQYF,TRBV28,TRBJ2-5,NA,NA
TGTGCCAGTAGTGCGCAAACAGGGGGCGGACAGCCCCAGCATTTT,CASSAQTGGGQPQHF,TRBV19,TRBJ1-5,NA,TRBD1
TGCAGTGCTAGAGTTGGCATCGAAGCTTTCTTT,CSARVGIEAFF,TRBV20-1,TRBJ1-1,NA,NA
TGTGCCAGCAGCGTAGGGATTTACGCGGTTGGCGTTGAAGCTTTCTTT,CASSVGIYAVGVEAFF,TRBV9,TRBJ1-1,NA,NA
TGTGCCAGTAGTATCCCCTCTGAAGCTTTCTTT,CASSIPSEAFF,TRBV19,TRBJ1-1,NA,NA
TGTGCCAGCAGTAAGGGGACAACTAATGAAAAACTGTTTTTT,CASSKGTTNEKLFF,TRBV6-6,TRBJ1-4,NA,NA
TGTGCCATCAGTGCGTTGGCCAAGATTTACGAGCAGTACTTC,CAISALAKIYEQYF,TRBV10-3,TRBJ2-7,NA,NA
TGTGCCAGCAGCGTTAGGACAGGGGGGACCGGGGAGCTGTTTTTT,CASSVRTGGTGELFF,TRBV25-1,TRBJ2-2,NA,TRBD1
TGTGCCAGCAGCCCAGGGGATTCCCGATACGAGCAGTACTTC,CASSPGDSRYEQYF,TRBV5-4,TRBJ2-7,NA,NA
TGTGCCAGCAGCCAGGGCGCGCAAGATACGCAGTATTTT,CASSQGAQDTQYF,TRBV7-6,TRBJ2-3,NA,NA
TGCAGCGGTACAGGGGCGGACACCGGGGAGCTGTTTTTT,CSGTGADTGELFF,TRBV29-1,TRBJ2-2,NA,TRBD1
TGTGCCTGGAGTAGGAGGAACACTGAAGCTTTCTTT,CAWSRRNTEAFF,TRBV30,TRBJ1-1,NA,NA
TGTGCCAGCAGTTCTGGACAGGACCAAGAGACCCAGTACTTC,CASSSGQDQETQYF,TRBV28,TRBJ2-5,NA,TRBD1
TGTGCCAGCAGTTACCAGGGGCTAGTCTACGAGCAGTACTTC,CASSYQGLVYEQYF,TRBV28,TRBJ2-7,NA,NA
TGCGCCAGCAGCTCTTCTGAGATACATGAGCAGTTCTTC,CASSSSEIHEQFF,TRBV5-1,TRBJ2-1,once,NA
TGCGCCAGCCACGCCGCGGCCGGGACTGCGACTGAAGCTTTCTTT,CASHAAAGTATEAFF,TRBV5-1,TRBJ1-1,once,NA
TGTGCCAGCAGTTTATGGGCGGGGGGCTACGAGCAGTACTTC,CASSLWAGGYEQYF,TRBV27,TRBJ2-7,NA,TRBD2
TGTGCCAGCAGTCGGACAGGCACCGGGGAGCTGTTTTTT,CASSRTGTGELFF,TRBV28,TRBJ2-2,NA,TRBD1
TGTGCCAGCTCACCATCAAGGGGGCGCGTCGCTGAAGCTTTCTTT,CASSPSRGRVAEAFF,TRBV18,TRBJ1-1,NA,TRBD1
TGTGCCAGCACCTGGGGGGTTTACGAGCAGTACTTC,CASTWGVYEQYF,TRBV6-1,TRBJ2-7,NA,NA
TGTGCCACCAGCAGAGATGGGGGGTACGAGCAGTACTTC,CATSRDGGYEQYF,TRBV15,TRBJ2-7,NA,NA
TGTGCCAGCAGCTTACCGGGGGGAAGTGAGCAGTTCTTC,CASSLPGGSEQFF,TRBV7-8,TRBJ2-1,NA,TRBD2
TGTGCCATCAGTGATCCTCAACAGGGCTCAGATACGCAGTATTTT,CAISDPQQGSDTQYF,TRBV10-3,TRBJ2-3,NA,NA
TGTGCCAGCAGCCAAGAAGCTAGCGGGAGTTATATAAGATCCTCCTACAATGAGCAGTTCTTC,CASSQEASGSYIRSSYNEQFF,TRBV4-2,TRBJ2-1,NA,TRBD2
TGTGCCAGCTCACCACCAGGGAGCTCCTACGAGCAGTACTTC,CASSPPGSSYEQYF,TRBV18,TRBJ2-7,NA,NA
TGTGCCAGCGGGAGGGGGACTAGCGGGAGGGTTAGGAATGAGCAGTTCTTC,CASGRGTSGRVRNEQFF,TRBV11-2,TRBJ2-1,NA,TRBD2
TGCGCCAGCAGCCAAGTGGCTAGCGGGAGGGCAACAGTCTACAATGAGCAGTTCTTC,CASSQVASGRATVYNEQFF,TRBV4-1,TRBJ2-1,NA,TRBD2
TGCGCCAGCAGCTTGGTTTCAGTATTGAACACTGAAGCTTTCTTT,CASSLVSVLNTEAFF,TRBV5-1,TRBJ1-1,few,NA
TGCGCCAGCACGAGCGGGGGACGGGGATACGAGCAGTACTTC,CASTSGGRGYEQYF,TRBV10-2,TRBJ2-7,NA,TRBD2
TGCGCCAGCAGCCAACCTGGACAGACCCCGGGGAATGAGCAGTTCTTC,CASSQPGQTPGNEQFF,TRBV4-1,TRBJ2-1,NA,NA
TGTGCCAGCAGTCTGAGCAATCAGCCCCAGCATTTT,CASSLSNQPQHF,TRBV13,TRBJ1-5,NA,NA
TGCGCCAGCAGCTTAACAGGGCCACACGATGGCTACACCTTC,CASSLTGPHDGYTF,TRBV5-1,TRBJ1-2,NA,NA
TGTGCCAGCAGCGTGCCGGGACAGGGCTTTTCTATAGCCAAAAACATTCAGTACTTC,CASSVPGQGFSIAKNIQYF,TRBV2,TRBJ2-4,few,TRBD1
TGTGCCAGCAGCTATAGCGGGGGGGCCTTATCTGGGGCCAACGTCCTGACTTTC,CASSYSGGALSGANVLTF,TRBV5-8,TRBJ2-6,NA,TRBD2
TGTGCCACCAGCAGAGATAGGGGACTAGCGGGAACCGGGGAGCTGTTTTTT,CATSRDRGLAGTGELFF,TRBV15,TRBJ2-2,NA,TRBD2
TGTGCCAGCAGCTTAGTCCAGGGTAGGAATCAGCCCCAGCATTTT,CASSLVQGRNQPQHF,TRBV7-8,TRBJ1-5,NA,NA
TGTGCCAGCTCGCCCCGACAGGTGGAGAGGCAGCCCCAGCATTTT,CASSPRQVERQPQHF,TRBV18,TRBJ1-5,NA,NA
TGTGCCAGCTCACCGGTGGACGGAGGAGGTTTCGGTGAGCAGTTCTTC,CASSPVDGGGFGEQFF,TRBV18,TRBJ2-1,NA,NA
TGCAGTGCCCAGGACAGGGGAGCTTTCTTT,CSAQDRGAFF,TRBV20-1,TRBJ1-1,once,TRBD1
TGTGCCAGCAGCTCTCACCTTGGCAATTCACCCCTCCACTTT,CASSSHLGNSPLHF,TRBV7-9,TRBJ1-6,NA,NA
TGTGCCAGCTCACCCGAGACAGGAGACAATCAGCCCCAGCATTTT,CASSPETGDNQPQHF,TRBV18,TRBJ1-5,NA,NA
TGTGCCAGCAGAGGGGTTGAGCAGTTCTTC,CASRGVEQFF,TRBV6-1,TRBJ2-1,NA,NA
TGTGCCACCAGCAGAGGGGACAGGGGTAGCACCGGGGAGCTGTTTTTT,CATSRGDRGSTGELFF,TRBV15,TRBJ2-2,NA,TRBD1
TGTGCCAGCAGTTCGTTTACAGGGTACAATTCACCCCTCCACTTT,CASSSFTGYNSPLHF,TRBV6-6,TRBJ1-6,NA,NA
TGTGCCAGCAGTTCCCCTCCTAGAATTCGCGAGCAGTTCTTC,CASSSPPRIREQFF,TRBV27,TRBJ2-1,NA,NA
TGTGCCAGCAGCAGGACAGGGACCTACGAGCAGTACTTC,CASSRTGTYEQYF,TRBV6-5,TRBJ2-7,NA,TRBD1
TGTGCCAGCAGTTTCGGGACAGGGGACATTCAGTACTTC,CASSFGTGDIQYF,TRBV27,TRBJ2-4,once,TRBD1
TGTGCCCTAACTTGGCGGGGGGGGAATGAGCAGTTCTTC,CALTWRGGNEQFF,TRBV6-1,TRBJ2-1,NA,TRBD2
TGCGCCAGCAGCGCACGGGACTACCCGACAGATACGCAGTATTTT,CASSARDYPTDTQYF,TRBV4-1,TRBJ2-3,NA,TRBD2